This T cell receptor beta chain was profiled in a study of cytomegalovirus exposure and HLA in healthy donors (dated by TCRdb to about 2017). Regarding the research as a whole: According to an earlier analysis of 450 to 650 of the donors, some 170 million T cells yielded 90 million to 130 million unique TCR beta sequences and less than 300 Gb of sequence data. HLA typing covered class I and class II loci at four-digit resolution. Rather than using new phenotypic data, the later analysis identified candidate immune exposures from TCR beta sequences and from how often those sequences occurred across donors. An early release covering just under 650 HLA-typed donors comprised about 320 gigabases of sequencing data and around 86 million unique TCR sequences. Besides the first cohort of roughly 700 subjects, a separate validation cohort made up of over 95 different subjects was used. Donor age, sex, ethnicity and CMV serostatus were compiled alongside the repertoire data. The study combined high-throughput TCR immunosequencing, statistical association of individual TCRs with disease status, and machine learning to predict cytomegalovirus infection status. Among the approximately 400 genotyped donors, approximately 81% belonged to the genetic ancestry cluster associated with self-reported Caucasian donors. Every discovery cohort repertoire had been produced on one sequencing platform. The T cell repertoires of roughly 660 subjects were profiled by immunosequencing and related to cytomegalovirus serostatus. Among almost 400 genotyped donors of the cohort, an average of approximately 250,000 unique TCR beta nucleotide sequences were sequenced per donor, roughly 20% of them non-productive. The number of donors typed differed by locus, with 629-630 for A, B, C, DRB1 and DQB1, approximately 500 for DQA1, about 610 for DPA1, and some 470 for DPB1. To study patterns of TCR occurrence, a later analysis re-analyzed previously published TCR beta repertoires from several hundred donors and added high-resolution HLA genotyping. Roughly 5 DR-DQ haplotypes were handled as single units for association and clustering because linkage in the cohort was strong. The study aimed to test whether cataloging public T cell receptors could reveal signatures of past pathogen exposure. Genome-wide SNP genotypes for about three fifths of the roughly 670 donors were used in a later genetic analysis, which treated that subset as a discovery cohort. In an earlier analysis of 587 of the donors, high-throughput TCR beta sequencing was used to judge whether each TCR beta V gene segment behaved as functional or pseudogenic. Summary of the overall study and its limitations: A further reported finding was that TCR beta sequences accurately predicted the HLA-A and HLA-B alleles for most subjects in the first cohort. The study listed over 150 TCR beta chains as associated with cytomegalovirus. According to a later analysis, parvovirus B19, influenza, CMV and Epstein-Barr virus appeared linked to several top co-occurrence clusters. Because some donors lacked HLA typing at each locus, the association tests relied only on the typed subset. In a later analysis, TCR association rates were found to vary across HLA loci, with the most associated TCRs seen for DRB1 alleles and the fewest for HLA-C alleles. In a later analysis, most CMV-associated TCR beta chains were found to appear HLA-restricted, with HLA associations seemingly driven largely by CMV exposure. The sequencing pipeline was judged likely to have produced a cluster of highly shared sequence variants as a technical artifact. An earlier analysis of roughly 570 of the donors showed that most TCR beta V segments appeared in productive rearrangements either about 87% or about 30% of the time, which broadly matched IMGT annotations. In a later genetic analysis, fewer N-insertions in productive TCRs were reported among donors in an Asian-associated ancestry cluster than the roughly 640-donor mean. A later genetic analysis associated a missense DCLRE1C variant with V-gene and J-gene trimming of TCR beta chains, and an independent cohort replicated the association. Correlated functional status among segregating V segments might be attributable to linkage disequilibrium, but an unknown experimental factor could not be ruled out. Some IMGT-functional V segments, including TRBV6-2 and TRBV6-3, could not be distinguished by the 87-base-pair reads and were therefore excluded. The only immune exposure information available for the cohort was CMV serostatus. A few of the identified cytomegalovirus-associated TCR beta chains were confirmed in vitro to be specific for cytomegalovirus antigens. Roughly uniform sequencing depth across donors was assumed in presence/absence analyses, although this assumption may not hold. Because counts were too low, approximately 15 rarely observed V segments, including chromosome 9 orphons, were excluded from the earlier analysis of about 500 of the donors. In a later analysis, HLA-associated TCR beta chains showed more clonal expansion and lower generation probabilities than non-associated chains that were equally common. Only TCR beta chains were sequenced in this cohort, and the absence of alpha or paired-chain data limited detectable features. The classifier was reported to diagnose cytomegalovirus status with high specificity and sensitivity in both the original and validation cohorts. According to the authors, the approach could potentially be generalized to other disease states and immunological phenotypes. While some public TCRs were present in many individuals, most TCR sequences turned up only very rarely across donors. When HLA alleles, especially DR and DQ, strongly co-occurred, TCR associations were difficult to assign to individual alleles. In a later analysis, over 15,000 TCR beta sequences were associated with specific HLA alleles at a false discovery rate of 0.05.

The cohort comprised some 730 healthy bone marrow donors. Cohort members were all nominally healthy when sampled, although unrecorded immune exposures were likely present. The donor was CMV seropositive and was included in the group of almost 300 seropositive cohort members. A peripheral blood sample was collected from each donor, and TCR beta sequencing was performed on peripheral blood mononuclear cells. Genomic DNA extraction from the blood cell samples was performed with the Qiagen DNeasy Blood Extraction Kit. Remarks on this clone: Its antigen is currently not known. No quality values exist for individual bases; no much larger clone is one base distant.

The library was built by means of the immunoSEQ multiplex PCR assay. The multiplex PCR relied on a mix of 60 forward primers for TCR Vbeta segments and 13 reverse primers for TCR Jbeta segments. Amplification of the CDR3 region of rearranged TCR beta genes was performed with a multiplex PCR assay on genomic DNA. On the Illumina HiSeq System, the amplified TCR beta libraries were sequenced as 87-base-pair reads. Under the source paper's analysis protocol: In a later analysis, tens of millions of unique TCR beta chains were counted across the 500 to 700 repertoires, and roughly 10 million of these chains were shared by at least two donors. To remove PCR and sequencing errors, raw reads were error-corrected and collapsed into unique sequences using a nearest-neighbor algorithm that merged closely related sequences. Alignment of CDR3 sequences to IMGT reference sequences was used to assign V, D and J gene segments. For a sequence to be retained, a match of at least six nucleotides was required to both a V gene segment and a J gene segment. Rearrangements were classified as productive when the CDR3 lacked stop codons and remained in frame with V and J, and all other rearrangements were classified as non-productive. CDR3 was defined by IMGT convention, running from the second conserved V-encoded cysteine to the conserved J-encoded phenylalanine. The earlier analysis of some 600 of the donors excluded sequences that lacked an unambiguous match to a single V gene segment. In an earlier analysis of several hundred of the donors, a V segment was called functional when productive rearrangements were above 56.7%, and segregating when the standard deviation between donors exceeded 5%. A statistical classification framework was built for diagnosing cytomegalovirus status from the catalog of TCR beta chain sequences. In a later analysis, V and J genes were assigned by comparing TCR nucleotide sequences against IMGT/GENE-DB human TR gene sequences. The TCRdist pipeline was used in a later analysis to assign CDR3 sequences and most-parsimonious VDJ recombination scenarios. A later analysis defined each TCR beta chain by its CDR3 amino acid sequence plus V-gene family, and excluded reads lacking a unique V-gene family. In a later analysis, around 600 highly shared, low-generation-probability nucleotide sequences were removed to address suspected cross-contamination and a sequencing artifact. For each public chain, a later analysis derived a clonal expansion index from normalized ranks of inferred template counts within each repertoire. Generation probabilities in a later analysis came from a VDJ recombination model fitted to out-of-frame rearrangements, and those results were checked against IGoR. In a later analysis, hypergeometric tests were used to score TCR-TCR, TCR-HLA and TCR-CMV co-occurrence, with a repertoire-size bias correction applied to TCR pairs. In a later analysis, false discovery rates were estimated by permuting HLA or CMV assignments 20 times. A later analysis grouped co-occurring TCRs with DBSCAN, adding TCRdist sequence similarity when clustering within HLA-allele-positive subsets. Repertoires with fewer than 30,000 or more than 120,000 public chains, plus five repertoires with anomalous nucleotide sharing, were excluded from co-occurrence clustering. Drawn from immuneACCESS, this table holds only the in-frame rearrangements with V and J called that TCRdb kept. Clones are partly lost; checked studies trace under half to an unresolved V gene and leave the rest unexplained. The V and J calls and clone size are taken from that table; D and trimming were inferred from the DNA. In all, the sample holds 250,000 to 350,000 clones, and more than 80% of those were seen once. Around 4.2% of the sample is taken by the ten largest.

CDR1 and CDR2, looked up from the germline V gene, are SGHAT and FQNNGV. Trimming removed 1 base from V and 1 base from J; the gene matches leave 14 bases unexplained. The CDR3 has 19 amino acids, counting the end cysteine and phenylalanine. Only the CDR3 portion is preserved as DNA: 57 bases, with reading frame beginning at the first base. The sequenced material came from PBMCs. The origin of this receptor is a man between 40 and 49 years old in good health and CMV-seropositive. Rearrangement joined TRBV11-2 to TRBJ1-1, and TRBD1 aligns with 8 junction nucleotides. The sequence in DNA is TGTGCCAGCAGCTTAGCCCACCGGGACAGGACCCGAAAGAACACTGAAGCTTTCTTT. Translated, it gives CASSLAHRDRTRKNTEAFF.